This passage covers 8 T cell receptor beta chains from one sample sequenced in a study of blood T cell repertoires in COVID-19. The assay was immunoSEQ multiplex PCR, and TCRdb's table has in-frame clones only and misses some. The table lists a few hundred thousand clones, 75% to 90% of them singletons, with over 3.5% in the top ten. Sequenced sample: peripheral blood. These TCRs come from a woman aged 40 to 50 with acute or convalescent COVID-19.

This clone was detected only once. This chain links TRBV6-6 with TRBJ1-6; TRBD1 is a possible D gene (5 bases). Looked up from germline, CDR1 is MNHNY and CDR2 is SVGAGI (reference sequence). Trimming took 0 bases from V and 10 from J, leaving 10 bases between them. The length of the CDR3 is 14 residues. CDR3 nucleotide sequence: TGTGCCAGCAGTTACTCGACAGAAGTCTCACCCCTCCACTTT. Translation gives CASSYSTEVSPLHF.

As concerns this clone: The sample holds other DNA sequences that translate to the same CDR3. This chain links TRBV2 with TRBJ2-3; 10 nucleotides agree with TRBD1. The V and J ends lost 6 bases and 6 bases, in that order; junction bases with no gene match: 6. The germline V gene encodes CDR1 SNHLY and CDR2 FYNNEI. The CDR3 length is 14 residues. The CDR3 nucleotides read TGTGCCAGCAGCCGGGACAGGGGCCCCGATACGCAGTATTTT. Residues: CASSRDRGPDTQYF.

Only one count was recorded for this clone. V gene TRBV9 combines with J gene TRBJ1-4; D not resolved. Germline CDR1 is SGDLS and CDR2 is YYNGEE. The CDR3 length is 14 residues. Trimming left V 0 bases short and J 8 bases short, with 11 bases between. In DNA form, the CDR3 reads TGTGCCAGCAGCGTAGAGATGGGCGGGGAAAAACTGTTTTTT. It codes for CASSVEMGGEKLFF.

The rearrangement uses TRBV9 and TRBJ2-5; 9 bases align to TRBD2. From germline, CDR1 is SGDLS and CDR2 YYNGEE. The CDR3 length is 15 residues. J was trimmed by 5 bases and V by 4 bases; bases with no gene match: 9. CDR3 DNA: TGTGCCAGCAGCCCCCCGCGGGGGGGAGGCGAGACCCAGTACTTC. Protein sequence: CASSPPRGGGETQYF.

This sequence joins TRBV6-4 and TRBJ1-3; no clear D. Germline assignment: CDR1 MRHNA and CDR2 SNTAGT. This CDR3 contains 15 residues. The V gene lost 5 bases and the J gene lost 0 bases, with 11 bases spanning the gap. CDR3 amino acids: CASSPSGSSGNTIYF. The CDR3 DNA reads as TGTGCCAGCAGTCCTAGCGGGAGCTCTGGAAACACCATATATTTT.

This chain joins TRBV7-6 and TRBJ1-3; possible D gene TRBD1, 6 bases. CDR3 length: 17 amino acids. CDR1 is SGHVS and CDR2 is FNYEAQ in the germline V gene. Trimming took off 0 bases at V and 9 bases at J, with 21 bases between the two ends. CDR3 DNA sequence: TGTGCCAGCAGCTTAGCTAGGGGGGGCTTAAAAAGAGGCACCATATATTTT. Its protein is CASSLARGGLKRGTIYF.

The V and J genes are TRBV6-4 and TRBJ1-3; D is ambiguous. This CDR3 has 17 amino acids. Germline V lookup: CDR1 MRHNA, CDR2 SNTAGT. Trimming removed 3 bases at V and 0 bases at J, with 15 bases between. The CDR3 bases are TGTGCCAGCAGTGAGAAGGGAGGGCTCCTCTCTGGAAACACCATATATTTT. Encoded protein: CASSEKGGLLSGNTIYF.

The V and J genes are TRBV10-1 and TRBJ2-2; 16 bases align to TRBD2. With 3 bases clipped from V and 5 bases from J, the junction kept 9 bases outside the gene matches. Looked up from germline, CDR1 is WNHNN and CDR2 is SYGVQD (reference sequence). CDR3 length equals 19 residues. The CDR3 reads CASSEKGLAGGPETGELFF. The CDR3 nucleotides read TGCGCCAGCAGTGAAAAGGGACTAGCGGGGGGGCCGGAGACCGGGGAGCTGTTTTTT.